Described below is a single T cell receptor (beta chain) sequence and its context. Vbeta (60) and Jbeta (13) primers were used in the PCR. Clones were read by immunoSEQ multiplex PCR, and TCRdb kept only the in-frame ones, dropping some. The profile shows about 120,000 clones, around two thirds of them singletons. Germline V CDR1 and CDR2: LNHDA, SQIVND (reference sequence). V dropped 7 bases and J dropped 2 bases, with 11 bases sitting between them. This CDR3 region has 13 residues. This entry is derived from a study of cytomegalovirus exposure and HLA in healthy donors. This chain joins TRBV19 and TRBJ1-1; the D is unclear. This TCR was sampled from a middle-aged woman in good health and CMV-seropositive. Sequenced material: PBMCs. The CDR3 coding sequence is TGTGCCAGTAAGAAGTGGACTAACACTGAAGCTTTCTTT. Encoded protein: CASKKWTNTEAFF.